The sample holds a few counts of the clone carrying this T cell receptor (beta chain). The antigen remains undetermined. The sample is drawn from a study of early T cells in non-severe SARS-CoV-2 infection. Findings and limits, study-wide: Private and CD4 specificities were missed by VDJdb matching, skewed to anti-spike CD8.

Trimming removed 3 bases from V and 0 bases from J, with 5 bases in between. CDR1 is SQVTM and CDR2 is ANQGSEA in the germline V gene. This CDR3 has 12 residues. TCRdb passed the 5' RACE reads through MiXCR, listing each CDR3 protein once. The sample carries under 100,000 distinct CDR3 sequences, approximately 10% recorded once. This rearrangement joins TRBV29-1 to TRBJ2-5, with unresolved D. The TCR sequence derives from an adult who was a healthcare worker with PCR-confirmed SARS-CoV-2 infection or an uninfected control (not recorded which). Material: whole blood. The chain's CDR3 is CSVEWHQETQYF. The CDR3 DNA reads TGCAGCGTTGAGTGGCACCAAGAGACCCAGTACTTC.